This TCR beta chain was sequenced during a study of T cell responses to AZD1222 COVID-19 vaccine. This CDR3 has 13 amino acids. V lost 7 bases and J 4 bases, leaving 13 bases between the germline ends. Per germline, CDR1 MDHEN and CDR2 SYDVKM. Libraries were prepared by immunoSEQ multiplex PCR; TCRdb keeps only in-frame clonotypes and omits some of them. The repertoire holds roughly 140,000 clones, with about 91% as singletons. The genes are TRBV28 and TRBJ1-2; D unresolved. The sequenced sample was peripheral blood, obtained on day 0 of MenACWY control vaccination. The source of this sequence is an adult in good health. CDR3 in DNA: TGTGCCAGCACCCCGGGGAGGATCTATGGCTACACCTTC. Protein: CASTPGRIYGYTF.